This T cell receptor (beta chain) was captured by sequencing in a study of T-cell reconstitution after alpha-beta-depleted transplantation in children. The V gene's germline CDR1 is MNHEY and CDR2 SMNVEV (reference sequence). This CDR3 region has 15 residues. The ends lost 3 bases at V and 4 bases at J; junction bases unmatched: 7. Study observations and caveats: Among T cells one year after transplant, newly produced cells accounted for most counts and diversity.

During its preparation, the TCRbeta library received unique molecular identifiers. TCRdb processed the PCR reads anew with MiXCR; each CDR3 protein has one entry. The table lists about 160,000 distinct CDR3 sequences, 11% of them singletons. At least ten counts were recorded for this clonotype. Its antigen is still unknown. This TCR derives from a boy younger than 10 with acute myeloid leukemia, due to receive a stem cell transplant. The sample in question was PBMCs, obtained before TCRalphabeta/CD19-depleted stem cell transplant. The chain couples TRBV27 to TRBJ2-7; 9 bases match TRBD2. The CDR3 here is CASSFTSGSQYEQYF. The CDR3 DNA sequence: TGTGCCAGCAGTTTCACTAGCGGGTCCCAATACGAGCAGTACTTC.